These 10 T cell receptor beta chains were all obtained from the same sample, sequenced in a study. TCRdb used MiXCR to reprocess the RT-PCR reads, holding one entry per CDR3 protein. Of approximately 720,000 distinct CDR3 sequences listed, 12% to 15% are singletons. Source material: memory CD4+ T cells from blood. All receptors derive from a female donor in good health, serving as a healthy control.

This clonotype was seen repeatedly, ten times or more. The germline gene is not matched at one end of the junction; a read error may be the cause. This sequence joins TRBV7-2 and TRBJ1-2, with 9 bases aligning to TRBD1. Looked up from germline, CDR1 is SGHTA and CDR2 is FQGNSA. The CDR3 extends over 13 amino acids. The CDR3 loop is CASSLDPGTGPSF. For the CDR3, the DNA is TGTGCCAGCAGCTTAGACCCCGGGACAGGGCCTTCCTTC.

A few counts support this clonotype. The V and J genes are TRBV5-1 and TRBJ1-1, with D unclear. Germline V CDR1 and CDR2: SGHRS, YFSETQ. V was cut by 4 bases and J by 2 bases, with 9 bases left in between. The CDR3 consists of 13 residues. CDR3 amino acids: CASSDFVNTEAFF. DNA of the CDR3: TGCGCCAGCAGCGATTTTGTCAACACTGAAGCTTTCTTT.

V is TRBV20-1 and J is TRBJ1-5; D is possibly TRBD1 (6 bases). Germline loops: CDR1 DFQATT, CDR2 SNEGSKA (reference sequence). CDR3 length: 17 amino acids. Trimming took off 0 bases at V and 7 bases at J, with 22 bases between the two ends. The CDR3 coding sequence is TGCAGTGCTAGAGATCAATGGGGGGGCGCGGAGAAACAGCCCCAGCATTTT. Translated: CSARDQWGGAEKQPQHF.

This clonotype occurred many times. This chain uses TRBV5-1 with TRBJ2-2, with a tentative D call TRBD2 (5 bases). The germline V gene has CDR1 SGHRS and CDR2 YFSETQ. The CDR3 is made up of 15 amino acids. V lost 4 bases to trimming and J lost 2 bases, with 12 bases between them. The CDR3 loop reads CASSTGNVNTGELFF. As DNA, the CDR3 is TGCGCCAGCAGCACCGGGAACGTAAACACCGGGGAGCTGTTTTTT.

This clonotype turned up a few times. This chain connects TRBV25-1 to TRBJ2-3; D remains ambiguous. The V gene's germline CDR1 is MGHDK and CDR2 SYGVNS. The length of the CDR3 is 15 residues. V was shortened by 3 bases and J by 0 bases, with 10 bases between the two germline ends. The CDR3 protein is CASSDGGYSTDTQYF. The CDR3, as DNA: TGTGCCAGCAGTGACGGCGGATACAGCACAGATACGCAGTATTTT. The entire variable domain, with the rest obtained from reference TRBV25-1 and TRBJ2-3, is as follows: EADIYQTPRYLVIGTGKKITLECSQTMGHDKMYWYQQDPGMELHLIHYSYGVNSTEKGDLSSESTVSRIRTEHFPLTLESARPSHTSQYLCASSDGGYSTDTQYFGPGTRLTVL.

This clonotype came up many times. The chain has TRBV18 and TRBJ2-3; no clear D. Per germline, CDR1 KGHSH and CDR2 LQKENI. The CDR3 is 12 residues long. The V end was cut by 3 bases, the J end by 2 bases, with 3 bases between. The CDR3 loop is CASSPTTDTQYF. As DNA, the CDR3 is TGTGCCAGCTCACCCACCACAGATACGCAGTATTTT.

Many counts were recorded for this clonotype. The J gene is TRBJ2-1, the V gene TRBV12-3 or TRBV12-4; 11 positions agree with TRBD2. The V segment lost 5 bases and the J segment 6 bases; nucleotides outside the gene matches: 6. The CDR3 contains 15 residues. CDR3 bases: TGTGCCAGCAGTCCCGGGACTAGCGGAGCCAATGAGCAGTTCTTC. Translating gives CASSPGTSGANEQFF.

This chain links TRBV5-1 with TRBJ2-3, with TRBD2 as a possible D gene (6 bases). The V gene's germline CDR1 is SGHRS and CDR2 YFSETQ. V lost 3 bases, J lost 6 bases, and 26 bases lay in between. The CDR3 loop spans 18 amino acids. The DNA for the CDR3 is TGCGCCAGCAGCTCCTTCCTTCCTCTAGCGTACCAAGGGGATACGCAGTATTTT. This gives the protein CASSSFLPLAYQGDTQYF.

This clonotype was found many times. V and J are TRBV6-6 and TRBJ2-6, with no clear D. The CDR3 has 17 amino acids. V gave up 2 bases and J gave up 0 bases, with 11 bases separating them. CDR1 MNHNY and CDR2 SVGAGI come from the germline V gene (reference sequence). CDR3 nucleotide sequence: TGTGCCAGCAGTTACAGGACGGGTACCTCTGGGGCCAACGTCCTGACTTTC. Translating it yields CASSYRTGTSGANVLTF.

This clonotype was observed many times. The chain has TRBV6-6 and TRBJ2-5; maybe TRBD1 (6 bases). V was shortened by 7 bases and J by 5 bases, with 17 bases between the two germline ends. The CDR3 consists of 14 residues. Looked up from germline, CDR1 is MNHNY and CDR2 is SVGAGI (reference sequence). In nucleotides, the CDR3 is TGTGCCAGCAAACCGGGACACCTTAGGGAGACCCAGTACTTC. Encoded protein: CASKPGHLRETQYF.